This is a list of T cell receptor beta chains from one sample in a study of pediatric ulcerative colitis. Sequencing used immunoSEQ multiplex PCR; TCRdb keeps in-frame clones, though not all of them. The repertoire includes more than 50,000 clones, about nine tenths of them detected once, and approximately 1.5% sits in the top ten. Sequenced sample: blood. The origin of the receptors is a boy aged 5 to 17 who was a control in a study of pediatric ulcerative colitis. The CDR3 runs from the conserved cysteine through the conserved F or W. The order of the fields is V gene, D gene, J gene, clone size, CDR3 protein, CDR3 DNA. A D gene is named only where the DNA matches it firmly. Clone size is stated in some rows and not others, as once, few, many or a class when expanded.

>TRBV29-1|-|TRBJ1-2|-
CSVPPTDTGGYTF
TGCAGCGTGCCCCCCACCGATACGGGGGGCTACACCTTC
>TRBV30|TRBD1|TRBJ2-2|-
CAWRGQGIGELFF
TGTGCCTGGAGGGGACAGGGGATCGGGGAGCTGTTTTTT
>TRBV19|-|TRBJ1-5|few
CASSARDLRQHF
TGTGCCAGTAGTGCCCGGGACCTCAGGCAGCATTTT
>TRBV2|-|TRBJ1-1|-
CASSVERNTEAFF
TGTGCCAGCAGTGTCGAGCGAAACACTGAAGCTTTCTTT
>TRBV2|-|TRBJ2-7|-
CASSHRQSYEQYF
TGTGCCAGCAGTCACAGACAGTCCTACGAGCAGTACTTC
>TRBV28|-|TRBJ2-1|-
CASSFERFYNEQFF
TGTGCCAGCAGTTTTGAGCGGTTCTACAATGAGCAGTTCTTC
>TRBV29-1|-|TRBJ2-1|-
CSVDLPLRAYNEQFF
TGCAGCGTTGATCTTCCCTTGCGGGCCTACAATGAGCAGTTCTTC
>TRBV5-4|TRBD2|TRBJ2-2|-
CASSALAGGPGELFF
TGTGCCAGCAGCGCGCTAGCGGGGGGCCCCGGGGAGCTGTTTTTT
>TRBV28|-|TRBJ1-2|-
CASKKNAGYGYTF
TGTGCCAGCAAAAAAAACGCAGGCTATGGCTACACCTTC
>TRBV5-6|-|TRBJ1-3|-
CASSLEQTSSGNTIYF
TGTGCCAGCAGCTTGGAACAAACGAGCTCTGGAAACACCATATATTTT
>TRBV5-1|TRBD2|TRBJ2-5|once
CASSLDTSGNRKTQYF
TGCGCCAGCAGCTTGGACACTAGCGGGAATAGGAAGACCCAGTACTTC
>TRBV9|-|TRBJ2-7|-
CASSVDSGQSFSSYEQYF
TGTGCCAGCAGCGTAGATTCCGGACAAAGTTTCTCGTCCTACGAGCAGTACTTC
>TRBV15|TRBD1|TRBJ2-7|-
CATSRDRVLDEQYF
TGTGCCACCAGCAGGGACAGGGTACTCGACGAGCAGTACTTC
>TRBV28|TRBD1|TRBJ1-3|-
CASKTGGLHSGNTIYF
TGTGCCAGCAAGACAGGGGGCCTACACTCTGGAAACACCATATATTTT
>TRBV5-1|-|TRBJ1-4|-
CASSPGAEWANEKLFF
TGCGCCAGCAGCCCGGGGGCCGAATGGGCTAATGAAAAACTGTTTTTT
>TRBV9|-|TRBJ2-2|-
CASRPGRITGELFF
TGTGCCAGCAGACCGGGACGCATTACCGGGGAGCTGTTTTTT
>TRBV27|-|TRBJ2-7|-
CASRLKGGVPLSYEQYF
TGTGCCAGCAGACTCAAAGGGGGGGTTCCCCTCTCCTACGAGCAGTACTTC
>TRBV25-1|-|TRBJ1-1|few
CASSEFGGRGGTEAFF
TGTGCCAGCAGTGAATTTGGGGGCCGCGGGGGCACTGAAGCTTTCTTT
>TRBV5-1|-|TRBJ2-3|-
CASSFSTGLADTQYF
TGCGCCAGCAGCTTTAGTACAGGGCTTGCGGATACGCAGTATTTT
>TRBV28|-|TRBJ2-1|once
CASSLRNYRFSYNEQFF
TGTGCCAGCAGTTTAAGAAATTACCGGTTCTCGTACAATGAGCAGTTCTTC
>TRBV4-2|-|TRBJ2-3|-
CASSQDPDSTSDTQYF
TGTGCCAGCAGCCAAGATCCGGACTCCACATCCGATACGCAGTATTTT
>TRBV4-2|TRBD1|TRBJ2-7|-
CASSQDRGDRTYEQYF
TGTGCCAGCAGCCAAGATCGAGGGGACAGGACCTACGAGCAGTACTTC
>TRBV7-2|TRBD1|TRBJ2-7|-
CASSSILDRGGEQYF
TGTGCCAGCAGCTCCATTTTGGACAGGGGCGGCGAGCAGTACTTC
>TRBV21-1|-|TRBJ1-1|once
CASSNGRGANTEAFF
TGTGCCAGCAGCAACGGGAGGGGCGCGAATACTGAAGCTTTCTTT
>TRBV27|-|TRBJ1-2|-
CASRGPAGDYGYTF
TGTGCCAGCAGAGGGCCAGCCGGTGACTATGGCTACACCTTC
>TRBV28|-|TRBJ2-3|-
CASSFQRPTDTQYF
TGTGCCAGCAGTTTTCAGCGGCCCACAGATACGCAGTATTTT
>TRBV5-6|-|TRBJ1-2|-
CASSLVTGIQDRGYTF
TGTGCCAGCAGCTTGGTTACCGGGATCCAGGACCGGGGCTACACCTTC
>TRBV5-1|-|TRBJ1-3|-
CASSFSLGGVSGNTIYF
TGCGCCAGCAGCTTTAGTCTAGGAGGGGTTTCTGGAAACACCATATATTTT
>TRBV29-1|-|TRBJ1-5|-
CSVGGAGMSNQPQHF
TGCAGCGTTGGAGGGGCAGGGATGAGCAATCAGCCCCAGCATTTT
>TRBV5-5|-|TRBJ1-2|-
CASSLLPGQVHYGYTF
TGTGCCAGCAGCTTGCTCCCGGGACAAGTGCACTATGGCTACACCTTC
>TRBV12-5|-|TRBJ1-1|few
CASGLDSTEAFF
TGTGCTAGTGGTCTCGACAGCACTGAAGCTTTCTTT
>TRBV4-1|-|TRBJ2-2|-
CASSPDEGGNTGELFF
TGCGCCAGCAGCCCTGATGAGGGAGGGAACACCGGGGAGCTGTTTTTT